The clone carrying this TCR beta chain was observed a single time. Antigen specificity is unknown. Its ends do not fully match the called genes, so a read error is possible. Sequenced patients had shown CD8+CD57+ cell expansion by flow cytometry. The diagnosis in all patients was severe acquired aplastic anemia. This sample was taken from a study of CD8+CD57+ T cells in acquired aplastic anemia. Whole-study context: Across the sorted CD4+ and CD8+ cells, DNA amounts averaged roughly 3 ug.

The use of genomic DNA as template underpinned the TCR beta VDJ and CDR3 profiling. MiXCR, applied by TCRdb to the reads, yields one record per CDR3 protein. The sample carries about 200,000 distinct CDR3 sequences, around three fifths recorded once. Study conclusions and caveats: Between patients and controls, over 25 CD8+ CDR3 sequences were found in common.

This CDR3 spans 14 amino acids. Germline V gene lookup returns CDR1 LNHNV and CDR2 YYDKDF (reference sequence). V is TRBV15 and J is TRBJ2-5, with 9 bases aligning to TRBD2. Sequenced sample: sorted CD4+, CD8+, or CD8+CD57+ T cells (not recorded which) from PBMCs. The clonotype was recovered from a human donor with aplastic anemia. The CDR3 reads CATSETSGQEIQYF. CDR3 nucleotide sequence: TGTGCCACCTCGGAGACTAGCGGCCAAGAGATCCAGTACTTC. The full variable domain, in which reference TRBV15 and TRBJ2-5 provide the parts outside the CDR3, is DAMVIQNPRYQVTQFGKPVTLSCSQTLNHNVMYWYQQKSSQAPKLLFHYYDKDFNNEADTPDNFQSRRPNTSFCFLDIRSPGLGDTAMYLCATSETSGQEIQYFGPGTRLLVL.